The T cell receptor (beta chain) described here comes from a study of vaccination effects on CD4 cells after COVID-19. Losses at the gene ends were 4 bases for V and 0 bases for J; bases not matched to a gene: 3. Germline CDR1 is SGDLS and CDR2 is YYNGEE. This CDR3 contains 16 residues. Antigen-specific CD4+ T cells were expanded with viral peptide pools in the ViraFEST assay before sequencing. CD4+ T cell isolation took place after 10 days of culture. Negative nucleocapsid antibody tests before and after vaccination confirmed no previous SARS-CoV-2 infection. The authors exchanged half the medium for IL-2 medium on days 3 and 7. Repertoires were generated with immunoSEQ multiplex PCR, while TCRdb's copy carries only in-frame clones and drops some. Of tens of thousands of clones in the sample, about 70% were seen once. This clone has a handful of counts. Its antigen is not known.

This chain links TRBV9 with TRBJ2-5; 13 nucleotides agree with TRBD2. The TCR comes from a human donor who received a COVID-19 vaccine. The sequencing used CD4+ T cells from PBMCs cultured with HCoV-NL63 spike peptides, collected before COVID-19 vaccination. DNA for the CDR3: TGTGCCAGCAGCAAGGGGACTAGCGGGGACCAAGAGACCCAGTACTTC. As protein: CASSKGTSGDQETQYF.